The 27 T cell receptor beta chains presented below share a single source sample, sequenced in a study of STAT5B mutations in CD4+ large granular lymphocyte leukemia (dated by TCRdb to 2021 to 2024). Library method: the immunoSEQ multiplex PCR assay. The table was pulled from immuneACCESS by TCRdb, which kept in-frame rearrangements only. Such tables lose some clones; where checked, under half of the loss comes from unresolved V genes, and the rest has no known cause. Counted in this sample were 40,000 to 50,000 clones; approximately 83% of them appeared once. The ten largest make up about 0.35% of the sample. Sequenced material: CD4+ T cells from blood buffy coats. These receptors were collected from a human donor in good health.

The rearrangement links TRBV27 to TRBJ1-2; 12 bases fit TRBD1. CDR3 size: 19 residues. The junction had 20 bases not matched to a gene; V was cut back by 7 bases and J by 5 bases. Germline V CDR1 and CDR2: MNHEY, SMNVEV (reference sequence). Written as DNA, the CDR3 is TGTGCCAGCAAGTCTCCCAAAGCCGGGACAGGGGGCGCGACGTATGGCTACACCTTC. Protein product: CASKSPKAGTGGATYGYTF.

The V gene is TRBV2, the J gene TRBJ2-3, with 11 positions matching TRBD2. This CDR3 is 15 amino acids long. From germline, CDR1 is SNHLY and CDR2 FYNNEI. With 5 bases clipped from V and 0 bases from J, the junction kept 1 base outside the gene matches. CDR3 DNA sequence: TGTGCCAGCAGTCGGACTAGCGGGAGCACAGATACGCAGTATTTT. Amino acid sequence: CASSRTSGSTDTQYF.

V and J are TRBV20-1 and TRBJ1-5, with no clear D. The germline CDR1 and CDR2 sequences are DFQATT and SNEGSKA (reference sequence). Trimming shortened V by 1 base and J by 6 bases, and 1 base separated the two germline ends. This CDR3 contains 10 residues. CDR3: CSARGQPQHF. The CDR3 nucleotides read TGCAGTGCTAGAGGTCAGCCCCAGCATTTT.

The gene calls are TRBV10-3 and TRBJ1-5; D gene ambiguous. V dropped 6 bases and J dropped 4 bases, with 10 bases sitting between them. The CDR3 loop spans 13 amino acids. Germline V CDR1 and CDR2: ENHRY, SYGVKD. For the CDR3, the DNA is TGTGCCATCAGCGATGGTCCAAATCAGCCCCAGCATTTT. Its translation: CAISDGPNQPQHF.

The chain has TRBV7-6 and TRBJ2-7; the match to TRBD2 covers 12 bases. Losses at the gene ends were 4 bases for V and 2 bases for J; bases not matched to a gene: 15. Germline V gene lookup returns CDR1 SGHVS and CDR2 FNYEAQ. The CDR3 contains 19 residues. CDR3 region: CASSSHGQLTSGGTYEQYF. CDR3 DNA sequence: TGTGCCAGCAGCTCGCACGGACAGTTGACTAGCGGGGGAACCTACGAGCAGTACTTC.

V is TRBV18 and J is TRBJ2-7; maybe TRBD2 (7 bases). The ends were cut back, 2 bases at V and 4 bases at J, with 9 bases in the middle. The V gene's germline CDR1 is KGHSH and CDR2 LQKENI. The CDR3 runs 13 residues. The CDR3 bases are TGTGCCAGCTCACCAAGGGGGGGGTACGAGCAGTACTTC. Translated: CASSPRGGYEQYF.

The chain employs TRBV7-3 and TRBJ2-1; D unresolved. Per germline, CDR1 SGHTA and CDR2 FQGTGA. The CDR3 has 13 residues. V was shortened by 5 bases and J by 5 bases, with 10 bases between the two germline ends. DNA of the CDR3: TGTGCCAGCAGCCTCTTAGGCAACAATGAGCAGTTCTTC. Encoded protein: CASSLLGNNEQFF.

The CDR3 DNA is TGTGCCAGCTGGTGTAGAGGTCGGGGCTACACCTTC. This translates into CASWCRGRGYTF. This chain joins TRBV21-1 and TRBJ1-2. TRBV21-1 has pseudogene status. This CDR3 has 12 amino acids.

The gene calls are TRBV4-2 and TRBJ1-4, with 7 bases identical to TRBD1. CDR3 size: 16 residues. Unmatched junction bases numbered 7, after V lost 3 bases and J lost 3 bases. Germline V lookup: CDR1 LGHNA, CDR2 YNFKEQ. DNA for the CDR3: TGTGCCAGCAGCCAGGAAGCACAGGGGTCTAATGAAAAACTGTTTTTT. Residues: CASSQEAQGSNEKLFF.

The chain carries TRBV5-8 and TRBJ2-2; the match to TRBD2 covers 7 bases. V lost 4 bases to trimming and J lost 7 bases; unmatched junction nucleotides: 13. Germline lookup yields CDR1 SGHTS and CDR2 YDEGEE. This CDR3 region has 16 residues. CDR3 bases: TGTGCCAGCAGCCCGGGGGTGAGCGGGATGCACGGGGAGCTGTTTTTT. This translates into CASSPGVSGMHGELFF.

The chain combines TRBV6-1 with TRBJ2-7, with D possibly being TRBD1 or TRBD2 (5 bases each). CDR1 MNHNS and CDR2 SASEGT come from the germline V gene. V was pared by 3 bases and J by 0 bases, with 6 bases between. The CDR3 is made up of 13 amino acids. CDR3 sequence: CASSEGDSYEQYF. CDR3 nucleotides: TGTGCCAGCAGTGAGGGGGACTCCTACGAGCAGTACTTC.

The chain is built from TRBV5-6 and TRBJ1-2; D uncertain. Trimming took 1 base from V and 3 from J, leaving 10 bases between them. This CDR3 is built from 14 residues. The germline gives CDR1 SGHDT, CDR2 YYEEEE. CDR3 sequence reads: CASSLRVGYYGYTF. CDR3 sequence (DNA): TGTGCCAGCAGCTTGAGGGTGGGGTACTATGGCTACACCTTC.

The chain couples TRBV29-1 to TRBJ2-7; D is unresolved. This CDR3 region has 14 residues. CDR1 is SQVTM and CDR2 is ANQGSEA in the germline V gene. The ends were cut back, 5 bases at V and 2 bases at J, with 16 bases in the middle. As DNA, the CDR3 is TGCAGCGTTAAGCTTGGGCTGCACACCTACGAGCAGTACTTC. Protein product: CSVKLGLHTYEQYF.

Note on this clone: The sample contains more than one DNA sequence encoding this CDR3. The chain employs TRBV5-1 and TRBJ2-6, with unresolved D. CDR1 and CDR2 from the germline V gene are SGHRS and YFSETQ. There are 14 residues in the CDR3. Between the trimmed V and J ends, which lost 0 bases and 4 bases, there was a span of 5 bases. CDR3 residues: CASSLASGANVLTF. CDR3 nucleotides: TGCGCCAGCAGCTTGGCTTCGGGGGCCAACGTCCTGACTTTC.

This clone came up once. Additional DNA sequences in this sample encode the identical CDR3. The V call is TRBV11-2, the J call TRBJ1-1; D not certain. The CDR3 spans 14 residues. Trimming took off 0 bases at V and 4 bases at J, with 9 bases between the two ends. From germline, CDR1 is SGHAT and CDR2 FQNNGV. The CDR3, as DNA: TGTGCCAGCAGCTTAGAAGGAAGTGGCACTGAAGCTTTCTTT. This translates into CASSLEGSGTEAFF.

The chain uses TRBV5-8 and TRBJ2-7, with D unresolved. The CDR3 length is 12 residues. Deletions cut 0 bases from V and 7 bases from J, with 8 bases between. CDR1 and CDR2 (germline): SGHTS, YDEGEE. DNA for the CDR3: TGTGCCAGCAGCTTGGAAGTGGGGGAGCAGTACTTC. This encodes CASSLEVGEQYF.

This clone appeared a few times. V usage is TRBV5-4 and J usage is TRBJ1-3; 8 bases are shared with TRBD1. The CDR3 consists of 15 residues. The V gene end was trimmed by 4 bases and the J gene end by 2 bases; junction bases not matched to a gene: 5. CDR1 SGHNT and CDR2 YYREEE come from the germline V gene (reference sequence). CDR3 in amino acids: CASSGRQGTGNTIYF. CDR3 bases: TGTGCCAGCAGCGGTAGACAGGGGACTGGAAACACCATATATTTT.

This chain links TRBV11-2 with TRBJ2-7; D might be TRBD1 (5 bases). Trimming shortened V by 1 base and J by 4 bases, and 11 bases separated the two germline ends. The germline V gene has CDR1 SGHAT and CDR2 FQNNGV. The CDR3 sequence is 14 residues long. The CDR3 DNA is TGTGCCAGCAGCTTAGTAAGGTCAGGGTACGAGCAGTACTTC. It yields the protein CASSLVRSGYEQYF.

This clone has only one observation. This chain links TRBV11-2 with TRBJ1-1; 7 nucleotides agree with TRBD1. Germline-derived CDR1 and CDR2 are SGHAT and FQNNGV. The CDR3 runs to 16 residues. Trimming removed 1 base from V and 2 bases from J; junction bases left unmatched: 7. The CDR3 here is CASSLGPRGANTEAFF. In DNA form, the CDR3 reads TGTGCCAGCAGCTTAGGGCCCAGGGGGGCTAACACTGAAGCTTTCTTT. The variable domain in full, with the rest retrieved from reference TRBV11-2 and TRBJ1-1, is EAGVAQSPRYKIIEKRQSVAFWCNPISGHATLYWYQQILGQGPKLLIQFQNNGVVDDSQLPKDRFSAERLKGVDSTLKIQPAKLEDSAVYLCASSLGPRGANTEAFFGQGTRLTVV.

The CDR3 bases are TGTGCCAGCAGTGCGAGGGAGCGCCCCACAGATACGCAGTATTTT. This encodes CASSARERPTDTQYF. The V gene is TRBV2, the J gene TRBJ2-3, with D perhaps matching TRBD2 (5 bases). This CDR3 region has 15 residues. V was shortened by 4 bases and J by 2 bases, with 13 bases between the two germline ends. The V gene's germline CDR1 is SNHLY and CDR2 FYNNEI.

The gene calls are TRBV2 and TRBJ1-1, with D uncertain. Trimming removed 6 bases from V and 0 bases from J, with 14 bases in between. Per the germline V gene, CDR1 is SNHLY and CDR2 is FYNNEI. The CDR3 sequence is 15 residues long. The DNA for the CDR3 is TGTGCCAGCAGCCCATTAGCGAGCATGAACACTGAAGCTTTCTTT. This translates into CASSPLASMNTEAFF.

The sample holds a few counts of this clone. V and J are TRBV27 and TRBJ1-1; 7 bases align to TRBD1. V lost 6 bases to trimming and J lost 1 base; unmatched junction nucleotides: 8. The CDR3 totals 15 residues. The germline V gene encodes CDR1 MNHEY and CDR2 SMNVEV (reference sequence). In nucleotides, the CDR3 is TGTGCCAGCAGAGGAAGGGGGCTGGGGAACACTGAAGCTTTCTTT. Its translation: CASRGRGLGNTEAFF.

CDR3 sequence reads: CASSSNPGAHGNTIYF. The CDR3 nucleotides are TGTGCCAGCAGCAGTAACCCGGGAGCCCATGGGAACACCATATATTTT. The V and J genes are TRBV5-6 and TRBJ1-3; no definite D call. Germline lookup yields CDR1 SGHDT and CDR2 YYEEEE. V lost 4 bases and J lost 7, with 21 bases in between. The CDR3 length is 16 residues.

The gene calls are TRBV4-1 and TRBJ2-1; TRBD2 might be the D (6 bases). Germline values: CDR1 MGHRA, CDR2 YSYEKL. The CDR3 is 16 residues long. Trimming stripped 4 bases from V and 7 bases from J, with 20 bases between. CDR3 residues: CASSPTRLDYRNEQFF. The CDR3 DNA reads as TGCGCCAGCAGCCCAACCCGACTAGACTACAGGAATGAGCAGTTCTTC.

This chain connects TRBV14 to TRBJ2-7; 8 nucleotides agree with TRBD2. Trimming took 4 bases from V and 7 from J; bases not matched to a gene: 27. This CDR3 spans 20 amino acids. Per the germline V gene, CDR1 is SGHDN and CDR2 is FVKESK. The CDR3 coding sequence is TGTGCCAGCAGCCCTAGAGGTAGCGGGACAATCCGTATTCCTTTGGGGGAGCAGTACTTC. This sequence encodes CASSPRGSGTIRIPLGEQYF.

This clone was found once. The V gene is TRBV19, the J gene TRBJ2-5; 10 bases map to TRBD2. The trim removed 7 bases at V and 1 base at J, leaving 12 bases unmatched. Germline CDR1 reads LNHDA; CDR2 reads SQIVND (reference sequence). The CDR3 is 17 amino acids. The CDR3 loop reads CASNPSGGTGVQETQYF. CDR3 DNA: TGTGCCAGTAACCCTAGCGGGGGAACGGGGGTCCAAGAGACCCAGTACTTC.

The J gene is TRBJ2-1, the V gene TRBV4-1; TRBD1 agrees at 7 bases. Germline V gene sequence: CDR1 MGHRA, CDR2 YSYEKL. CDR3 length: 17 amino acids. The V and J ends lost 0 bases and 4 bases, in that order; junction bases with no gene match: 9. This CDR3 is CASSQEPPGTVYNEQFF. The CDR3 DNA follows: TGCGCCAGCAGCCAAGAACCCCCCGGGACAGTTTACAATGAGCAGTTCTTC.